Each of the 10 T cell receptor beta chains below was sequenced from the same sample in a study of identical twins. TCRdb fed the 5' RACE reads into MiXCR, producing one record per CDR3 protein. This table has around 490,000 distinct CDR3 sequences, approximately 20% appearing once. The data also belong to a second study, concerning yellow fever vaccine responses in identical twins.

Material: CD4+ T cells sorted from blood. Source of these receptors: a woman aged 18-30 years in good health.

V and J are TRBV29-1 and TRBJ2-7; D is undetermined. The germline gives CDR1 SQVTM, CDR2 ANQGSEA. V lost 3 bases and J 2 bases, leaving 17 bases between the germline ends. The CDR3 spans 15 residues. The CDR3 reads CSVDTGRELTYEQYF. CDR3 nucleotide sequence: TGCAGCGTTGATACGGGCAGAGAACTTACCTACGAGCAGTACTTC.

This clonotype has only a few counts. J is TRBJ2-7 and V is TRBV12-3 or TRBV12-4; a possible D gene is TRBD2 (6 bases). The CDR3 is 15 amino acids. V dropped 1 base and J dropped 3 bases, with 13 bases sitting between them. The CDR3 DNA is TGTGCCAGCAGTTTAGGGGCGGGATCCCACTACGAGCAGTACTTC. Translating gives CASSLGAGSHYEQYF.

This clonotype was detected a few times. V is TRBV5-4 and J is TRBJ1-3; 9 bases match TRBD1. The junction had 8 bases not matched to a gene; V was cut back by 3 bases and J by 4 bases. CDR3 size: 16 residues. Germline V gene lookup returns CDR1 SGHNT and CDR2 YYREEE (reference sequence). For the CDR3, the DNA is TGTGCCAGCAGCTCGCCGGGACAGGGAGCCGGAAACACCATATATTTT. Amino acids: CASSSPGQGAGNTIYF.

There are a few counts of this clonotype. This chain links TRBV24-1 with TRBJ1-3; tentative D call: TRBD1 (5 bases). The CDR3 extends over 15 amino acids. V lost 3 bases and J 0 bases, leaving 8 bases between the germline ends. Germline values: CDR1 KGHDR, CDR2 SFDVKD. The CDR3 DNA is TGTGCCACCAGTGATGGACACGACTCTGGAAACACCATATATTTT. It translates to CATSDGHDSGNTIYF.

V usage is TRBV7-9 and J usage is TRBJ2-7; D unresolved. Trimming pared 3 bases from V and 7 bases from J, leaving 10 bases between. The CDR3 has 12 residues. The germline V gene has CDR1 SEHNR and CDR2 FQNEAQ (reference sequence). CDR3 in DNA: TGTGCCAGCAGCTTTAATGGCCCGGAGCAGTACTTC. It codes for CASSFNGPEQYF. The complete variable domain, with remaining parts taken from reference TRBV7-9 and TRBJ2-7, reads DTGVSQNPRHKITKRGQNVTFRCDPISEHNRLYWYRQTLGQGPEFLTYFQNEAQLEKSRLLSDRFSAERPKGSFSTLEIQRTEQGDSAMYLCASSFNGPEQYFGPGTRLTVT.

This clonotype was seen a few times. The chain recombines TRBV27 with TRBJ2-2; 11 nucleotides align to TRBD2. J lost 1 base, V lost 7 bases, and 8 bases had no gene match. The CDR3 spans 17 residues. CDR1 is MNHEY, CDR2 SMNVEV, per germline (reference sequence). The DNA of the CDR3 is TGTGCCAGCACCCTGACGACTAGCGGGAAGAACACCGGGGAGCTGTTTTTT. This sequence encodes CASTLTTSGKNTGELFF.

The chain is built from TRBV27 and TRBJ2-7; TRBD1 aligns across 7 bases. J gave up 2 bases and V 7 bases, and 11 bases lay outside the gene matches. The CDR3 length is 15 residues. Germline values: CDR1 MNHEY, CDR2 SMNVEV (reference sequence). The CDR3, as DNA: TGTGCCAGCACAAAGACAGGGACAGCTGCCTACGAGCAGTACTTC. It specifies CASTKTGTAAYEQYF.

The chain combines TRBV7-8 with TRBJ1-1; D is ambiguous. The germline V gene has CDR1 SGHVS and CDR2 FQNEAQ. The CDR3 has 13 amino acids. The V and J ends lost 0 bases and 8 bases respectively, with 10 bases between them. CDR3 region: CASSLARGLEAFF. CDR3 DNA sequence: TGTGCCAGCAGCTTAGCCCGTGGGCTCGAAGCTTTCTTT.

The table lists this clonotype with a few counts. This chain joins TRBV20-1 and TRBJ2-1, with D possibly being TRBD1 (5 bases). This CDR3 is 14 amino acids long. Deletions cut 3 bases from V and 3 bases from J, with 12 bases between. CDR1 and CDR2 from the germline V gene are DFQATT and SNEGSKA (reference sequence). The CDR3 loop reads CSASFGASYNEQFF. The CDR3 bases are TGCAGTGCTAGCTTTGGGGCCAGCTACAATGAGCAGTTCTTC.

The CDR3 reads CATSAEGPNTGELFF. The CDR3 DNA reads TGTGCCACGAGCGCAGAGGGCCCTAACACCGGGGAGCTGTTTTTT. The rearrangement joins TRBV10-3 to TRBJ2-2; a weak D match, TRBD2 (5 bases). The V and J ends lost 10 bases and 2 bases respectively, with 17 bases between them. Germline V gene lookup returns CDR1 ENHRY and CDR2 SYGVKD. This CDR3 has 15 residues.